The T cell receptor beta chain described here comes from a study of T-cell memory formation after mild COVID-19 (dated by TCRdb to the early 2020s). For the study in its entirety: TCR sequence clusters from the two donors were found to be largely donor specific. In two donors, T-cell clones that expanded and contracted after mild COVID-19 were followed by sequencing TCRalpha and TCRbeta repertoires longitudinally. The cohort was made up of two young adult volunteers, one female and one male, who were previously healthy.

With respect to this clonotype: Its antigen is currently not known. Nothing much larger sits one base from this clone, and base qualities are not available.

The paper's findings and limits, for the study overall: Clones contracting from day 15 to 85 had balanced CD4/CD8 phenotypes, while a second wave expanding from day 15 to 37 was biased towards CD4+. Some responding clones were detected in pre-infection memory, suggesting pre-existing cross-reactive memory T cells joined the SARS-CoV-2 response. The study included only a couple of mild cases, and larger cohorts that include severe cases with pre-infection samples were judged to be necessary. Contracting CD4+ clones turned up mainly in the CM and EM memory subsets, whereas EMRA was where CD8+ clones were enriched. SARS-CoV-2 specificity of the second-wave clones peaking on day 37 was not confirmed.

The CDR3, from cysteine to phenylalanine, totals 14 residues. Only CDR3 DNA is held: 42 bases, read in frame from base 1. Clipping removes 2 bases from V and 7 bases from J, with 4 as the unmatched junction base count. Ficoll-Paque density gradient centrifugation was used to isolate PBMCs. The reads were generated on an Illumina NovaSeq 6000. TCRalpha and TCRbeta cDNA libraries were constructed by 5'RACE with constant-segment primers, with sample barcodes and unique molecular identifiers being introduced. RNA was extracted from every sample with Trizol reagent. Library amplification was performed in two PCR steps, and a second sample barcode and Illumina TruSeq adapters were introduced in the second step. The libraries were sequenced on an Illumina NovaSeq using 2 x 150 bp paired-end reads. Turning to the authors' computational methods: Demultiplexing of reads and collapsing into UMI-guided consensus sequences were performed with migec v1.2.7. With mixcr v2.1.11, UMI consensuses were aligned to TRA and TRB V and J templates and assembled into clonotypes. A clonotype was counted as expanded or contracted only if both edgeR and NoisET called the change significant, with noise models trained on biological replicates. For edgeR calls, the thresholds were a false discovery rate-adjusted p below 0.01 and a log2 fold-change of 1. PCA with hierarchical clustering of max-normalized trajectories of the 1000 most abundant clonotypes was used as exploratory dynamics analysis. Each responding clone was given a CD4 or CD8 phenotype based on the CD4+ and CD8+ repertoires, which had been sequenced separately. TCRdb reworked the public reads: Q25 trimming with fastp, MiXCR clone assembly, productive beta chains retained. Each CDR3 protein gets just one entry, which takes the most common genes and DNA from the rows behind it. TCRdb, rather than the study authors, made the V and J calls. This sample gives around 150,000 distinct CDR3 sequences in total; about 14% of them show up just once. The leading ten clones occupy over 12% of the sample.

The chain joins TRBV12-3 or TRBV12-4 to TRBJ2-2, with TRBD2 identical over 7 junction bases. The sequence came from an adult woman who had mild COVID-19 (a few samples of this study predate the infection). The sample titles of this study are shuffled in the database, so cell type and time point are left out; the donor was told from shared clones. Sequenced input: PBMCs or a T cell subset sorted from them (not recorded which). The DNA sequence is as follows: TGTGCCAGCAGTTTATCGAGCGGGGACGGGGAGCTGTTTTTT. It translates to CASSLSSGDGELFF.